The clone carrying this T cell receptor beta chain has at least ten counts. Antigen specificity is unknown. The sample comes from a study of T-cell memory formation after mild COVID-19. Study-level background: Largely donor-specific TCR clusters were found.

TCRdb processed the 5' RACE reads anew with MiXCR; each CDR3 protein has one entry. The data contain hundreds of thousands of distinct CDR3 sequences, around a quarter of them singletons. The V gene's germline CDR1 is SGHVS and CDR2 FQNEAQ. CDR3 length: 11 amino acids. V shed 1 base and J shed 9 bases, with 4 bases lying between them. Study conclusions and caveats: Among clones peaking at day 37 in the second wave, SARS-CoV-2 specificity remained unconfirmed. Some SARS-CoV-2-responding clones were already detected in memory before infection. Contracting clones from day 15 to 85 had balanced CD4/CD8; later expanders favoured CD4+.

Sequencing was carried out using PBMCs or a T cell subset sorted from them (not recorded which). This rearrangement joins TRBV7-8 to TRBJ2-4; D uncertain. The TCR sequence derives from an adult woman who had mild COVID-19 (a few samples of this study predate the infection). Cell type and time point are not known. Written as DNA, the CDR3 is TGTGCCAGCAGCTTAGGGGGCATTCAGTACTTC. It codes for CASSLGGIQYF.